This T cell receptor (beta chain) was recovered during a study of CD4 T cells in relation to SARS-CoV-2 and coronaviruses. The CDR3 consists of 14 residues. The V and J ends lost 2 bases and 5 bases respectively, with 10 bases between them. Germline V gene sequence: CDR1 SGHRS, CDR2 YFSETQ. Before the COVID-19 pandemic, during about 2010-2018, CD4+ T cells were taken from unexposed donors. Uncultured naive and memory CD4+ T cells supplied DNA for deep TCR-beta sequencing. Repertoires were generated with immunoSEQ multiplex PCR, while TCRdb's copy carries only in-frame clones and drops some. This table holds roughly 57,000 clones, approximately 90% found once.

This sequence was found in a human donor in good health. Sequenced input: memory CD4+ T cells from PBMCs. The chain has TRBV5-1 and TRBJ1-4, with D unresolved. CDR3 region: CASSFVGENEKLFF. As DNA, the CDR3 is TGCGCCAGCAGCTTCGTTGGGGAGAATGAAAAACTGTTTTTT.